This TCR beta chain was recovered during a study of T cell repertoires in cytomegalovirus infection. Study-level background: In the study, CMV epitopes included recently identified HLA-C-restricted and well-studied HLA-B-restricted ones.

TCRdb used MiXCR to reprocess the reads, holding one entry per CDR3 protein. Counted here are some 940,000 distinct CDR3 sequences, roughly 30% occurring once; the ten biggest clones make up around 15%. As for this clonotype: Its antigen remains unidentified.

Findings and caveats of the study: It was HLA-C-restricted CMV-specific TCR beta clonotypes that dominated the response ex vivo.

CDR3 length equals 12 residues. Germline lookup yields CDR1 WSHSY and CDR2 SAAADI. V lost 7 bases to trimming and J lost 1 base, with 8 bases between them. This clonotype was obtained from a human donor in good health (CMV status not recorded). Some clones in this sample may be carry-over from other donors' samples. The source was cultured CD8+ T cells from PBMCs, collected from culture after CMV antigen stimulation. V is TRBV10-2 and J is TRBJ2-7; possibly TRBD1 for D (5 bases). CDR3: CASKDSSYEQYF. The DNA for the CDR3 is TGCGCCAGCAAAGACAGTTCCTACGAGCAGTACTTC.